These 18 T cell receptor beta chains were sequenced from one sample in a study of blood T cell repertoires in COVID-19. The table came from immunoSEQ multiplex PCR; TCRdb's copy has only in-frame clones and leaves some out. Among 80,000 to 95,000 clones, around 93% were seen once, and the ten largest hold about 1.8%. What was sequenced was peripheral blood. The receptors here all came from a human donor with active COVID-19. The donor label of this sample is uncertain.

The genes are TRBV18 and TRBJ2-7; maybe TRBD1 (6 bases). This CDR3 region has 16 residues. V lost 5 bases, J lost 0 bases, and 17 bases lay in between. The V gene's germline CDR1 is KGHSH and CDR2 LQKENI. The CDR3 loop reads CASSSTDRRSSYEQYF. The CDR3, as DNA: TGTGCCAGCTCATCGACAGACAGGCGCAGCTCCTACGAGCAGTACTTC. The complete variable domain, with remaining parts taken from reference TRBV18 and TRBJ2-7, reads NAGVMQNPRHLVRRRGQEARLRCSPMKGHSHVYWYRQLPEEGLKFMVYLQKENIIDESGMPKERFSAEFPKEGPSILRIQQVVRGDSAAYFCASSSTDRRSSYEQYFGPGTRLTVT.

Here the CDR3 DNA reads TGTGCCAGCTCACTCGGGTTCGTGAGCTCTGGAAACACCATATATTTT. Translated: CASSLGFVSSGNTIYF. J is TRBJ1-3 and V is TRBV18; D is undetermined. CDR1 and CDR2 from the germline V gene are KGHSH and LQKENI. V dropped 4 bases and J dropped 0 bases, with 13 bases sitting between them. This CDR3 is 16 amino acids long.

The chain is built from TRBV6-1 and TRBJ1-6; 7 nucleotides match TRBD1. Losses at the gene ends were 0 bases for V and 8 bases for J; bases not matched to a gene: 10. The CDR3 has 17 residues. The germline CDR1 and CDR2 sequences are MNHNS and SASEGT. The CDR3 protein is CASSEAIFRDRDSPLHF. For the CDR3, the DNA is TGTGCCAGCAGTGAAGCTATATTCCGGGACAGAGATTCACCCCTCCACTTT.

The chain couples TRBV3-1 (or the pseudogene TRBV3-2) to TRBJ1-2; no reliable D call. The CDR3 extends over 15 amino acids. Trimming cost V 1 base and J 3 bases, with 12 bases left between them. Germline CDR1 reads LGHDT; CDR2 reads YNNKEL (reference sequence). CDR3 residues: CASSQVPGFDYGYTF. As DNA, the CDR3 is TGTGCCAGCAGCCAAGTCCCCGGTTTTGACTATGGCTACACCTTC.

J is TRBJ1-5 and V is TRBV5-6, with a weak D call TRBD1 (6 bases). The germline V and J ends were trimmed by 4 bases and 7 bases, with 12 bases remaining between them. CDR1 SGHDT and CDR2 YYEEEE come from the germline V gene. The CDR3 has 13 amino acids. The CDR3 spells CASSSLQGQPQHF. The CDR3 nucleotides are TGTGCCAGCAGCAGTTTACAGGGACAGCCCCAGCATTTT.

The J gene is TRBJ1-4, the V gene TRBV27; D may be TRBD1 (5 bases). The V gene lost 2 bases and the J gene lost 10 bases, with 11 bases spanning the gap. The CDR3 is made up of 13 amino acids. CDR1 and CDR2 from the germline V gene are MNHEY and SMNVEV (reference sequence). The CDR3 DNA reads TGTGCCAGCAGTTTAGGGCGGGGGGGAAAACTGTTTTTT. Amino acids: CASSLGRGGKLFF.

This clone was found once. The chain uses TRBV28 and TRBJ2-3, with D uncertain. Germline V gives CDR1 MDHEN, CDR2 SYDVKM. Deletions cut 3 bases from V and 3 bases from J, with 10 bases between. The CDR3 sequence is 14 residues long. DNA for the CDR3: TGTGCCAGCAGTTTTACGGCGCGGACAGATACGCAGTATTTT. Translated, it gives CASSFTARTDTQYF.

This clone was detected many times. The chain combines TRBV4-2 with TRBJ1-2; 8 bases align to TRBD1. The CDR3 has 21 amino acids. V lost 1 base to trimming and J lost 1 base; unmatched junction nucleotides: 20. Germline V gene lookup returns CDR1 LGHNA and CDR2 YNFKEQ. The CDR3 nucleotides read TGTGCCAGCAGCCAAGGCCATTCTCCCGGGACAGGATCTAGAAGTAACTATGGCTACACCTTC. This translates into CASSQGHSPGTGSRSNYGYTF.

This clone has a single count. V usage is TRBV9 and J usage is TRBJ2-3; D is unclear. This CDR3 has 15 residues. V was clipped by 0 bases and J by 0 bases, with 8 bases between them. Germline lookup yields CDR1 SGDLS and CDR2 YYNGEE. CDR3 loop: CASSVGLGSTDTQYF. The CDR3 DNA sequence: TGTGCCAGCAGCGTAGGTCTGGGCAGCACAGATACGCAGTATTTT. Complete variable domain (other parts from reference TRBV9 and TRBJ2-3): DSGVTQTPKHLITATGQRVTLRCSPRSGDLSVYWYQQSLDQGLQFLIQYYNGEERAKGNILERFSAQQFPDLHSELNLSSLELGDSALYFCASSVGLGSTDTQYFGPGTRLTVL.

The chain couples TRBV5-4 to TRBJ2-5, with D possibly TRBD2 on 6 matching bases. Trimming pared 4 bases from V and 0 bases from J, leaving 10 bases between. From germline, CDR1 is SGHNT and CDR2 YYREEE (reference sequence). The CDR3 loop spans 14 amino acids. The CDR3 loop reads CASSSRDYQETQYF. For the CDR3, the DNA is TGTGCCAGCAGCAGCAGGGACTACCAAGAGACCCAGTACTTC.

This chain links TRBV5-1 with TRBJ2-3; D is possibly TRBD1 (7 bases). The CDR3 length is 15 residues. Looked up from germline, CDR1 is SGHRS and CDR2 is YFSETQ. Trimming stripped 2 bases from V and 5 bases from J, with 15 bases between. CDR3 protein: CASSLQGRREDTQYF. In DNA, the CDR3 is TGCGCCAGCAGCTTACAGGGGCGGAGGGAAGATACGCAGTATTTT.

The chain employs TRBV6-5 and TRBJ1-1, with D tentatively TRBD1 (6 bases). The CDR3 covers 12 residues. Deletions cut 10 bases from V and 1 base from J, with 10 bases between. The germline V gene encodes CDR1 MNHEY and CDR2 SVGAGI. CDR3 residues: CATQGPNTEAFF. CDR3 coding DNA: TGTGCCACCCAGGGGCCGAACACTGAAGCTTTCTTT.

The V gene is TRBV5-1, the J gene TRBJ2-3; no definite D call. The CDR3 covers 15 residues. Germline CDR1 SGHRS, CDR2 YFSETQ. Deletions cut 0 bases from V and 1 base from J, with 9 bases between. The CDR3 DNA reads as TGCGCCAGCAGCTTGGCCGGAGATCGCACAGATACGCAGTATTTT. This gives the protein CASSLAGDRTDTQYF.

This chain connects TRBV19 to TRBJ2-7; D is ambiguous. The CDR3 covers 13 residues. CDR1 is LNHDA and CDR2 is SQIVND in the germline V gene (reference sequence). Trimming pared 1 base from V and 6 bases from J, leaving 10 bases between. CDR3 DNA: TGTGCCAGTAGTATAGGCCGACTTGGCGAGCAGTACTTC. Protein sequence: CASSIGRLGEQYF.

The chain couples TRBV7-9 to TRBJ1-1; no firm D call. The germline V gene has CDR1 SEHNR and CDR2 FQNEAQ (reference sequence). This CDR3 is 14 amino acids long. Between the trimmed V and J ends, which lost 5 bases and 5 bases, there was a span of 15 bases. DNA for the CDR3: TGTGCCAGCAGCCCCCCTGTCAGAGGTACTGAAGCTTTCTTT. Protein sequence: CASSPPVRGTEAFF.

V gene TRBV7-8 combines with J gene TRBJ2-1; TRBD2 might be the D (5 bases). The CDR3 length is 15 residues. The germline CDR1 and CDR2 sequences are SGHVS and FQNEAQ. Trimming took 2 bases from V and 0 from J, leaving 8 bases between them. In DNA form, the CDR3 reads TGTGCCAGCAGCTTACCGGGGAGCTCCTACAATGAGCAGTTCTTC. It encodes CASSLPGSSYNEQFF.

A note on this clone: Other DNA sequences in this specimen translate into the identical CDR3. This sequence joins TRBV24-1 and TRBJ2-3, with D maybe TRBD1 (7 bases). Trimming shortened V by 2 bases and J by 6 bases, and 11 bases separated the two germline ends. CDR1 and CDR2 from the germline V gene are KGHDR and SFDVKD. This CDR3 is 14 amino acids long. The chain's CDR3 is CATSDSGGLDTQYF. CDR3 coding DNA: TGTGCCACCAGTGATTCAGGGGGGTTGGATACGCAGTATTTT.

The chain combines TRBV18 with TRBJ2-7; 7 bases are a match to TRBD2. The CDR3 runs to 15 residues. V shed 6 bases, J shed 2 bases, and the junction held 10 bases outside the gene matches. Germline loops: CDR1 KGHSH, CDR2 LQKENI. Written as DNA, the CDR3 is TGTGCCAGCTCGCCCGTGGGGGGGACCACCTACGAGCAGTACTTC. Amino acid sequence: CASSPVGGTTYEQYF.